A selection of T cell receptor beta chains follows, all from one sample in a study of cytomegalovirus exposure and HLA in healthy donors. Assay: immunoSEQ multiplex PCR; the TCRdb copy retains only in-frame clones and omits some. The table shows about 160,000 clones, with almost 80% occurring only once. The specimen was PBMCs. These receptors originate from a woman between 50 and 59 years old in good health and CMV-seronegative. Both conserved end residues are part of each CDR3. Each record gives: V gene, CDR3 length, clone size, D gene, J gene, CDR3 protein, CDR3 DNA. D genes are given only for firm matches. Size values are once, few and many counts, or a class for expanded clones, and some rows have none.

V gene: TRBV28; CDR3 length: 12; clone size: NA; D gene: NA; J gene: TRBJ1-2; CDR3 protein: CASRQGQYGYTF; CDR3 DNA: TGTGCCAGCAGACAAGGACAGTATGGCTACACCTTC
V gene: TRBV7-9; CDR3 length: 14; clone size: NA; D gene: NA; J gene: TRBJ1-5; CDR3 protein: CASSGEGSNQPQHF; CDR3 DNA: TGTGCCAGCAGCGGGGAGGGTAGCAATCAGCCCCAGCATTTT
V gene: TRBV28; CDR3 length: 16; clone size: NA; D gene: NA; J gene: TRBJ2-2; CDR3 protein: CASSLNGQGRVGELFF; CDR3 DNA: TGTGCCAGCAGTTTAAACGGCCAGGGTAGGGTCGGGGAGCTGTTTTTT
V gene: TRBV7-2; CDR3 length: 16; clone size: NA; D gene: NA; J gene: TRBJ2-7; CDR3 protein: CASSYQPEWGLVEQYF; CDR3 DNA: TGTGCCAGCAGCTACCAACCCGAGTGGGGCCTAGTGGAGCAGTACTTC
V gene: TRBV4-3; CDR3 length: 17; clone size: NA; D gene: NA; J gene: TRBJ1-6; CDR3 protein: CASSQDNPDSNNSPLHF; CDR3 DNA: TGCGCCAGCAGCCAAGATAATCCGGACAGTAATAATTCACCCCTCCACTTT
V gene: TRBV19; CDR3 length: 16; clone size: few; D gene: TRBD2; J gene: TRBJ2-3; CDR3 protein: CASSPRGGRGTDTQYF; CDR3 DNA: TGTGCCAGTAGCCCCCGGGGGGGGAGGGGCACAGATACGCAGTATTTT
V gene: TRBV28; CDR3 length: 15; clone size: NA; D gene: TRBD2; J gene: TRBJ2-3; CDR3 protein: CASTVAGGGTDTQYF; CDR3 DNA: TGTGCCAGCACCGTAGCGGGGGGGGGCACAGATACGCAGTATTTT
V gene: TRBV19; CDR3 length: 14; clone size: NA; D gene: TRBD1; J gene: TRBJ2-3; CDR3 protein: CASTDRAYTDTQYF; CDR3 DNA: TGTGCCAGTACAGACAGGGCGTACACAGATACGCAGTATTTT
V gene: TRBV7-9; CDR3 length: 15; clone size: few; D gene: NA; J gene: TRBJ2-1; CDR3 protein: CASSLQGSSYNEQFF; CDR3 DNA: TGTGCCAGCAGCCTACAGGGAAGCTCCTACAATGAGCAGTTCTTC
V gene: TRBV9; CDR3 length: 15; clone size: NA; D gene: TRBD1; J gene: TRBJ1-2; CDR3 protein: CASSVGTGFFYGYTF; CDR3 DNA: TGTGCCAGCAGCGTAGGGACAGGCTTTTTCTATGGCTACACCTTC
V gene: TRBV27; CDR3 length: 16; clone size: NA; D gene: TRBD2; J gene: TRBJ2-7; CDR3 protein: CASSFLAGETFYEQYF; CDR3 DNA: TGTGCCAGCAGTTTTCTAGCGGGGGAAACGTTCTACGAGCAGTACTTC
V gene: TRBV6-5; CDR3 length: 13; clone size: once; D gene: TRBD2; J gene: TRBJ2-7; CDR3 protein: CASSYAREGGQYF; CDR3 DNA: TGTGCCAGCAGTTACGCGCGGGAGGGCGGGCAGTACTTC
V gene: TRBV18; CDR3 length: 13; clone size: NA; D gene: NA; J gene: TRBJ2-7; CDR3 protein: CASSPQRGYEQYF; CDR3 DNA: TGTGCCAGCTCACCACAAAGGGGATACGAGCAGTACTTC
V gene: TRBV19; CDR3 length: 22; clone size: NA; D gene: NA; J gene: TRBJ1-5; CDR3 protein: CASSIVLVASGTGVNSNQPQHF; CDR3 DNA: NA
V gene: TRBV18; CDR3 length: 15; clone size: few; D gene: NA; J gene: TRBJ1-2; CDR3 protein: CASSPMPGGADGYTF; CDR3 DNA: TGTGCCAGCTCACCCATGCCTGGCGGAGCGGATGGCTACACCTTC
V gene: TRBV4-2; CDR3 length: 18; clone size: NA; D gene: TRBD1; J gene: TRBJ1-4; CDR3 protein: CASSQAGTGGLSNEKLFF; CDR3 DNA: TGTGCCAGCAGCCAAGCCGGGACAGGGGGTCTATCTAATGAAAAACTGTTTTTT